This is a list of T cell receptor beta chains from one sample in a study of blood T cell repertoires in COVID-19. Assay: immunoSEQ multiplex PCR; the TCRdb copy retains only in-frame clones and omits some. The profile covers 250,000 or so clones, with approximately 89% appearing a single time and 2% to 2.5% taken by the ten largest. The sample comprised PBMCs or T cells enriched from blood (not recorded which). These receptors came from a woman in her thirties or forties with acute COVID-19. The CDR3 runs from the conserved cysteine through the conserved F or W. D genes are given only for firm matches. Expanded clones get a size class; other rows say once, few or many, or leave the size out.

clone_size	d_call	v_call	j_call	cdr3_nt	cdr3_aa
.	TRBD1	TRBV30	TRBJ1-1	TGTGCCTGGAGTGTTGGGCAGGGGGATGAAGCTTTCTTT	CAWSVGQGDEAFF
.	TRBD2	TRBV27	TRBJ2-2	TGTGCCAGCAGTTTAGGGGCGGGAGTCACCGGGGAGCTGTTTTTT	CASSLGAGVTGELFF
few	.	TRBV3-1/TRBV3-2	TRBJ1-2	TGTGCCAGCAGCTCCGGGGGGGAGAGCTATGGCTACACCTTC	CASSSGGESYGYTF
.	.	TRBV12-3/TRBV12-4	TRBJ1-1	TGTGCCAGCAGTTTTAAATCGGATGGGCGAGCTTTCTTT	CASSFKSDGRAFF
.	.	TRBV6-2/TRBV6-3	TRBJ2-2	TGTGCCAGCAGTTCCTATCCCGGGGAGCTGTTTTTT	CASSSYPGELFF
.	TRBD1	TRBV5-6	TRBJ1-5	TGTGCCAGCAGTAAGACAGGGGGGATCTTGCCCCAGCATTTT	CASSKTGGILPQHF
.	TRBD1	TRBV3-1/TRBV3-2	TRBJ1-2	TGTGCCAGCAGCCGAAATGACAGGGGGAACTATGGCTACACCTTC	CASSRNDRGNYGYTF
.	.	TRBV5-1	TRBJ1-1	TGCGCCAGCAGCTTGCGGGCAGGGACAAATACTTTAATGAACACTGAAGCTTTCTTT	CASSLRAGTNTLMNTEAFF
.	.	TRBV5-5	TRBJ2-7	TGTGCCAGCACTTCTTTTGAGGAGGATCGGCCGTGGAGTAGGAACTACGAGCAGTACTTC	CASTSFEEDRPWSRNYEQYF
.	.	TRBV6-5	TRBJ1-5	TGTGCCAGCAGCCGCGATGGGGGAGGGCAGCCCCAGCATTTT	CASSRDGGGQPQHF
.	.	TRBV7-8	TRBJ1-5	TGTGCCAGCAGCTTCTACCCAGGGGATGATCAGCCCCAGCATTTT	CASSFYPGDDQPQHF
once	TRBD2	TRBV7-2	TRBJ2-2	TGTGCCAGCAGCCGGGGGCCTAGCGGGGGCGGCACCGGGGAGCTGTTTTTT	CASSRGPSGGGTGELFF
.	TRBD1	TRBV7-9	TRBJ1-2	TGTGCCAGCAGCTTACTCGGGGACAGGGTTAACTATGGCTACACCTTC	CASSLLGDRVNYGYTF
.	TRBD1	TRBV6-5	TRBJ1-5	TGTGCCAGCAGTTGGACAGGGGGCGTTCAGCCCCAGCATTTT	CASSWTGGVQPQHF
once	TRBD1	TRBV5-1	TRBJ1-1	TGCGCCAGCAGCGGGACAGGGGGCGGACCCCTTGGGGCTGAAGCTTTCTTT	CASSGTGGGPLGAEAFF
.	.	TRBV29-1	TRBJ1-2	TGCAGCGTATTTGACAGCCGGAGTGGCTACACCTTC	CSVFDSRSGYTF
.	TRBD1	TRBV5-8	TRBJ2-1	TGTGCCAGCAGCTTGGGGACAGGGTCCTACAATGAGCAGTTCTTC	CASSLGTGSYNEQFF
.	TRBD2	TRBV9	TRBJ2-5	TGTGCCAGCAGCTCCCCAACAGCGGGAGCGCGTGAGACCCAGTACTTC	CASSSPTAGARETQYF
once	TRBD2	TRBV7-7	TRBJ2-5	TGTGCTAGCAGCTATGGCGGGAGTAGGGAGACCCAGTACTTC	CASSYGGSRETQYF
.	.	TRBV10-2	TRBJ1-2	TGCGCCAGCATAACGACAGAGGACGGCTATGGCTACACCTTC	CASITTEDGYGYTF
.	TRBD1	TRBV7-2	TRBJ1-5	TGTGCCAGCAGCTTCAGACAGGGATCTCAGCCCCAGCATTTT	CASSFRQGSQPQHF
.	TRBD1	TRBV5-1	TRBJ1-3	TGCGCCAGCAGTTTTACATGGACAGGGAACGGAAACACCATATATTTT	CASSFTWTGNGNTIYF
.	TRBD2	TRBV7-8	TRBJ2-5	TGTGCCAGCAGCCTAAGACTAGCCATGAGGCAAGAGACCCAGTACTTC	CASSLRLAMRQETQYF
few	.	TRBV3-1/TRBV3-2	TRBJ2-5	TGTGCCAGCAGCCAAGTGCGGGTTCGAGAGACCCAGTACTTC	CASSQVRVRETQYF
.	TRBD2	TRBV4-3	TRBJ2-4	TGCGCCAGCAGCCAAGGTCGGGGGGGCTGGGACATTCAGTACTTC	CASSQGRGGWDIQYF
few	.	TRBV27	TRBJ2-2	TGTGCCAGCAGTTTGCGGGACTTCACCGGGGAGCTGTTTTTT	CASSLRDFTGELFF
.	TRBD2	TRBV5-1	TRBJ2-2	TGCGCCAGCAGCCCTGGACTAGCGGGGGGTGCTTTGACCGGGGAGCTGTTTTTT	CASSPGLAGGALTGELFF
.	.	TRBV7-8	TRBJ2-5	TGTGCCAGCAGCCCCAGCCGGACAGCGGAGACCCAGTACTTC	CASSPSRTAETQYF
.	.	TRBV7-2	TRBJ1-2	TGTGCCAGCAGCTTAGGCGGGCGGGGCCCCTACCCGGGGGGCTACACCTTC	CASSLGGRGPYPGGYTF
.	.	TRBV7-9	TRBJ1-2	TGTGCCAGCACCAAGGGGGGGTCGCGCTATGGCTACACCTTC	CASTKGGSRYGYTF
.	.	TRBV7-2	TRBJ1-1	TGTGCCAGCAGCTTAGTCCAGGGCTACACTGAAGCTTTCTTT	CASSLVQGYTEAFF
.	.	TRBV19	TRBJ1-3	TGTGCCAGTAGTACAGGGGCTGGAAACACCATATATTTT	CASSTGAGNTIYF
.	TRBD1	TRBV7-9	TRBJ1-2	TGTGCCAGCAGCCCGACAGGGGGCGGTAACTATGGCTACACCTTC	CASSPTGGGNYGYTF